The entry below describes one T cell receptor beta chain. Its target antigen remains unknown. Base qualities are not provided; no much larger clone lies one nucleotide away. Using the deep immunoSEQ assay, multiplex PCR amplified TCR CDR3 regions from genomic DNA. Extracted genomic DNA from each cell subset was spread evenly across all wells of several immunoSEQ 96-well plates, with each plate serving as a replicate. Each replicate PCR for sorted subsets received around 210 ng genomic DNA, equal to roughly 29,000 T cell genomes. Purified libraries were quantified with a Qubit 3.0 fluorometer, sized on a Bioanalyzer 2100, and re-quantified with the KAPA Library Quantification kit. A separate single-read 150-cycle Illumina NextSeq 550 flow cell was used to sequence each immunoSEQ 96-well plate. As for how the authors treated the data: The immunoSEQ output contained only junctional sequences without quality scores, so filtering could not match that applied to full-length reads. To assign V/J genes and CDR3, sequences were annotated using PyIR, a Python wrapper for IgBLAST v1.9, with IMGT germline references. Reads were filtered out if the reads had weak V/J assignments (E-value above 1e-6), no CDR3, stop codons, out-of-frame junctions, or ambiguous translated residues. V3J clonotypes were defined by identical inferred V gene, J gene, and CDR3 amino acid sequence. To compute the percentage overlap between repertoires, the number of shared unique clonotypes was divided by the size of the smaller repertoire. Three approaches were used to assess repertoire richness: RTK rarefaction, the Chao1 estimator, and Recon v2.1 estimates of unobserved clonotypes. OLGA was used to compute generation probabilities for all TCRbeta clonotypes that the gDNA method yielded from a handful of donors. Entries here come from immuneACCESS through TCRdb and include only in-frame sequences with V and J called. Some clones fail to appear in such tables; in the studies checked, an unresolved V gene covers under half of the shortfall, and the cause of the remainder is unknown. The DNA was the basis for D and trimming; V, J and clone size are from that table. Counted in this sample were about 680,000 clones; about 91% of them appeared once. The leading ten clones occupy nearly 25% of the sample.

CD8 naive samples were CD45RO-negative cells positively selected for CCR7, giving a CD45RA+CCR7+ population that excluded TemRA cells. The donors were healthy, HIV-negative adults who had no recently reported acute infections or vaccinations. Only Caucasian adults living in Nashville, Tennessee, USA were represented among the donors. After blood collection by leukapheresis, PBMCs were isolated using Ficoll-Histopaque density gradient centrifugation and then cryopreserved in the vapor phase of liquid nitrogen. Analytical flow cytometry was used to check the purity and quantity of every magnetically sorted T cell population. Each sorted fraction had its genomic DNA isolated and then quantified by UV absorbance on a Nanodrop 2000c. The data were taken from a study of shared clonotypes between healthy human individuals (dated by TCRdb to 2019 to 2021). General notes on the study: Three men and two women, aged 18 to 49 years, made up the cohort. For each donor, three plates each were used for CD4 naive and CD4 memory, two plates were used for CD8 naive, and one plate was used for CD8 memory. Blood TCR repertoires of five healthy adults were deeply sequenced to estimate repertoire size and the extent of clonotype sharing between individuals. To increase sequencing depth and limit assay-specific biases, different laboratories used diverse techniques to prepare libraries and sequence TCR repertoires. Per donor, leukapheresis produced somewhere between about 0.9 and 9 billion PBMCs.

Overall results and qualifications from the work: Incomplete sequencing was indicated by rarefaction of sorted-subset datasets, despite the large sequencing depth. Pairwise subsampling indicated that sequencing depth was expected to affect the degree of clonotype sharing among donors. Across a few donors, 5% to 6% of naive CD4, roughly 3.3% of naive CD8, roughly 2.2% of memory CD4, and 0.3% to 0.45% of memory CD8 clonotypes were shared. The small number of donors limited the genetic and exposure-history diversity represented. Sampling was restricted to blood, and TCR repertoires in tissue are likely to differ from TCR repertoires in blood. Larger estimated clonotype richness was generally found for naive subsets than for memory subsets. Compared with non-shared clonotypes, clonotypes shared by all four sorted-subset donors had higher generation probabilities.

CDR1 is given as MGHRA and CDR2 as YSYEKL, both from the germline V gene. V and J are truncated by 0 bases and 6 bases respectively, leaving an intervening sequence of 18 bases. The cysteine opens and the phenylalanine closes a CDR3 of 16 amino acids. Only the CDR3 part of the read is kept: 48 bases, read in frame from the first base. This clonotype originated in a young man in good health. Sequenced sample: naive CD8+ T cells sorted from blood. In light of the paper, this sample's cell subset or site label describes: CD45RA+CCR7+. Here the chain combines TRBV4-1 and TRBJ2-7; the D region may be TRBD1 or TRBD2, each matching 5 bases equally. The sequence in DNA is TGCGCCAGCAGCCAAGATCCCACATCTGGGGCGGGCGAGCAGTACTTC. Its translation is CASSQDPTSGAGEQYF.